The 16 T cell receptor beta chains reported below all come from one sample, sequenced in a study of CD8 T cells in Susac syndrome. With random hexamers, reverse transcription was performed on about 0.5 to 1 ug of RNA. TCRdb re-derived calls from the immunoSEQ multiplex PCR reads in MiXCR, one entry per CDR3 protein. The table includes some 300,000 distinct CDR3 sequences, about 88% detected once. Sample: CD8+ T cells from PBMCs. These receptors originate from a human donor with multiple sclerosis.

This chain links TRBV7-9 with TRBJ2-5; D not resolved. Germline V gives CDR1 SEHNR, CDR2 FQNEAQ (reference sequence). The CDR3 is 13 amino acids. V was pared by 7 bases and J by 1 base, with 10 bases between. The CDR3 is CASTWGSQETQYF. CDR3 DNA: TGTGCCAGCACCTGGGGATCCCAAGAGACCCAGTACTTC.

This clonotype was found a few times. This rearrangement joins TRBV18 to TRBJ2-7, with D possibly matching TRBD2 (7 bases). V lost 6 bases and J 6 bases, leaving 15 bases between the germline ends. The CDR3 length is 13 residues. Looked up from germline, CDR1 is KGHSH and CDR2 is LQKENI. CDR3 nucleotide sequence: TGTGCCAGCTCGCCGCCCGCGGGGGCCGAGCAGTACTTC. Translated: CASSPPAGAEQYF. The complete variable domain, with remaining parts taken from reference TRBV18 and TRBJ2-7, reads NAGVMQNPRHLVRRRGQEARLRCSPMKGHSHVYWYRQLPEEGLKFMVYLQKENIIDESGMPKERFSAEFPKEGPSILRIQQVVRGDSAAYFCASSPPAGAEQYFGPGTRLTVT.

This sequence joins TRBV25-1 and TRBJ1-2; tentative D call: TRBD1 (5 bases). Germline values: CDR1 MGHDK, CDR2 SYGVNS. Trimming stripped 1 base from V and 6 bases from J, with 12 bases between. The CDR3 extends over 14 amino acids. The CDR3 DNA is TGTGCCAGCAGTGAATCACGGTTGGGGGATGGCTACACCTTC. It is translated as CASSESRLGDGYTF.

The rearrangement uses TRBV5-1 and TRBJ1-4; 9 nucleotides align to TRBD1. The CDR3 loop spans 16 amino acids. Losses at the gene ends were 2 bases for V and 7 bases for J; bases not matched to a gene: 9. CDR1 and CDR2 from the germline V gene are SGHRS and YFSETQ. CDR3 DNA: TGCGCCAGCAGCTTAGGGACAGGGCCCGGCAGTGAAAAACTGTTTTTT. Residues: CASSLGTGPGSEKLFF.

The chain recombines TRBV6-1 with TRBJ2-7, with TRBD1 matching over 10 bases. The CDR3 length is 16 residues. Germline CDR1 MNHNS, CDR2 SASEGT. V shed 6 bases, J shed 5 bases, and the junction held 13 bases outside the gene matches. CDR3 bases: TGTGCCAGCAGGCTCTCACCCGGGACAGGGGACCACGAGCAGTACTTC. Protein product: CASRLSPGTGDHEQYF.

The chain is built from TRBV27 and TRBJ2-6; 7 bases are a match to TRBD1. The CDR3 is 18 amino acids. The germline V gene encodes CDR1 MNHEY and CDR2 SMNVEV (reference sequence). The junction had 10 bases not matched to a gene; V was cut back by 5 bases and J by 0 bases. The CDR3 reads CASSRTGDTHSGANVLTF. CDR3 nucleotides: TGTGCCAGCAGTCGGACAGGCGATACCCACTCTGGGGCCAACGTCCTGACTTTC.

The V and J genes are TRBV28 and TRBJ2-3; 7 bases fit TRBD2. The CDR3 loop spans 15 amino acids. The V segment lost 5 bases and the J segment 0 bases; nucleotides outside the gene matches: 5. Germline CDR1 MDHEN, CDR2 SYDVKM. CDR3 loop: CASSPLRESTDTQYF. CDR3 DNA sequence: TGTGCCAGCAGTCCGCTGCGGGAGAGCACAGATACGCAGTATTTT. Based on the CDR3 plus reference TRBV28 and TRBJ2-3, the full variable domain is DVKVTQSSRYLVKRTGEKVFLECVQDMDHENMFWYRQDPGLGLRLIYFSYDVKMKEKGDIPEGYSVSREKKERFSLILESASTNQTSMYLCASSPLRESTDTQYFGPGTRLTVL.

The chain is built from TRBV19 and TRBJ2-1; 7 bases line up with TRBD2. This CDR3 region has 17 residues. Germline values: CDR1 LNHDA, CDR2 SQIVND (reference sequence). The junction had 15 bases not matched to a gene; V was cut back by 0 bases and J by 10 bases. CDR3 sequence reads: CASSIDKGLLTGGEQFF. The CDR3 DNA follows: TGTGCCAGTAGTATAGATAAGGGACTACTAACGGGGGGAGAGCAGTTCTTC.

The chain joins TRBV19 to TRBJ2-1, with 11 bases identical to TRBD2. V lost 3 bases and J lost 8; bases outside the gene matches: 6. Germline V gene sequence: CDR1 LNHDA, CDR2 SQIVND (reference sequence). The CDR3 length is 15 residues. The CDR3 spells CASSMVLAGGYEQFF. CDR3 nucleotide sequence: TGTGCCAGTAGTATGGTCCTAGCGGGAGGTTATGAGCAGTTCTTC.

The chain is built from TRBV7-9 and TRBJ2-2; unclear D gene. Germline CDR1 is SEHNR and CDR2 is FQNEAQ (reference sequence). This CDR3 is built from 16 residues. V was clipped by 7 bases and J by 3 bases, with 18 bases between them. The CDR3 bases are TGTGCCAGCATCCCCCTAGAACAGCATGACACCGGGGAGCTGTTTTTT. Translation gives CASIPLEQHDTGELFF.

This clonotype is a singleton in its sample. This chain uses TRBV11-2 with TRBJ2-1, with D hard to call. Germline CDR1 is SGHAT and CDR2 is FQNNGV. CDR3 length: 10 amino acids. V lost 9 bases and J lost 12, with 12 bases in between. DNA of the CDR3: TGTGCCAGTGGTCCAGGTGGGCAGTTCTTC. Translation: CASGPGGQFF.

This clonotype was observed once. The chain recombines TRBV5-1 with TRBJ1-2; no firm D call. Germline CDR1 and CDR2: SGHRS and YFSETQ. The CDR3 has 15 residues. The V end was cut by 2 bases, the J end by 8 bases, with 19 bases between. In nucleotides, the CDR3 is TGCGCCAGCAGCTTAACCGATCCGATCGGAGGCGGCTACACCTTC. Its protein product is CASSLTDPIGGGYTF. Complete variable domain (other parts from reference TRBV5-1 and TRBJ1-2): KAGVTQTPRYLIKTRGQQVTLSCSPISGHRSVSWYQQTPGQGLQFLFEYFSETQRNKGNFPGRFSGRQFSNSRSEMNVSTLELGDSALYLCASSLTDPIGGGYTFGSGTRLTVV.

In its sample, this clonotype was seen once. The chain uses TRBV28 and TRBJ2-2; 7 bases match TRBD2. The CDR3 length is 15 residues. CDR1 is MDHEN and CDR2 is SYDVKM in the germline V gene. V shed 5 bases and J 3 bases; nucleotides not matched to a gene: 6. The DNA of the CDR3 is TGTGCCAGCAGTCCTACTAGCGTATACACCGGGGAGCTGTTTTTT. It codes for CASSPTSVYTGELFF.

The chain combines TRBV5-5 with TRBJ2-2; 13 positions match TRBD2. V trimming: 4 bases; J trimming: 7 bases; junction bases outside the gene matches: 7. CDR3 size: 16 residues. Germline lookup yields CDR1 SGHKS and CDR2 YYEKEE (reference sequence). The CDR3, as DNA: TGTGCCAGCAGCCCTGGACTAGCGGGAGCGTTCGGGGAGCTGTTTTTT. Translated: CASSPGLAGAFGELFF.

The V gene is TRBV2, the J gene TRBJ2-7; TRBD2 is a possible D gene (5 bases). The germline CDR1 and CDR2 sequences are SNHLY and FYNNEI. With 7 bases removed from V and 3 bases from J, the gap between germline ends came to 19 bases. The CDR3 has 15 amino acids. CDR3 nucleotide sequence: TGTGCCAGCAAGCCTCCGGGGAGCCAGAACTACGAGCAGTACTTC. Amino acids: CASKPPGSQNYEQYF.

This clonotype was found once. The rearrangement uses TRBV7-3 and TRBJ2-7; D gene uncertain. V lost 10 bases to trimming and J lost 2 bases, with 6 bases between them. Germline CDR1 and CDR2: SGHTA and FQGTGA. This CDR3 spans 10 amino acids. The chain's CDR3 is CATLPYEQYF. DNA for the CDR3: TGTGCCACCCTTCCCTACGAGCAGTACTTC.